A single count supports the clone carrying this T cell receptor (beta chain). In terms of age and location, participants ranged from roughly 18 to 90 years and lived in approximately 24 US areas. These data belong to a study of blood T cell repertoires in COVID-19. Study-level information: The cDNA or gDNA used as material had been derived from T cells, B-cell-depleted T cells, or PBMCs.

In the original processing: Cell counts per sample came from amplifying reference gene primers. Sequenced by immunoSEQ multiplex PCR; TCRdb stores in-frame clones only, minus some. V, J and clone size were drawn from that table, and D and trimming were deduced from the DNA. Of 180,000 or so clones detected, about 82% appear once; the ten largest clones hold 5.6%. Per the germline V gene, CDR1 is SEHNR and CDR2 is FQNEAQ (reference sequence). The length of the CDR3 is 16 residues. V gave up 3 bases and J gave up 4 bases; unmatched junction bases: 8. This sequence originates from a man in his forties with acute COVID-19. The chain recombines TRBV7-9 with TRBJ2-2; 7 bases line up with TRBD2. The sample taken for sequencing was PBMCs or T cells enriched from blood (not recorded which). CDR3 bases: TGTGCCAGCAGCTTGGTAATAGGGAGGGTCACCGGGGAGCTGTTTTTT. Its protein product is CASSLVIGRVTGELFF.